The rows below give T cell receptor beta chains drawn from one sample of a study of beta chain features in type 1 diabetes. Repertoires were generated with immunoSEQ multiplex PCR, while TCRdb's copy carries only in-frame clones and drops some. The data contain around 240,000 clones, 68% of them seen just once; the ten biggest clones take up almost 0.055%. Specimen: naive CD4+ T cells from blood. The receptor source for this set is a man aged 25-45 years in good health. Both conserved end residues are part of each CDR3. The D gene is left open where the match is weak. Clone size is stated in some rows and not others, as once, few, many or a class when expanded.

DNA	CDR3	V	J	D	size
TGCAGCGTTTCCCAAACCGCTAGCGCCTCCTACGAGCAGTACTTC	CSVSQTASASYEQYF	TRBV29-1	TRBJ2-7	.	.
TGTGCCTGGAGTGTACCGGGAAGCAGGAATGAGCAGTTCTTC	CAWSVPGSRNEQFF	TRBV30	TRBJ2-1	.	.
TGTGCCAGCAGCTCCCGCAGGGACCAAGAGACCCAGTACTTC	CASSSRRDQETQYF	TRBV13	TRBJ2-5	.	.
TGTGCCAGCTTGGGGAACGGTGGCTACACCTTC	CASLGNGGYTF	TRBV6-6	TRBJ1-2	.	.
TGTGCCAGCAGCGTAGGCCCGAGGGCTGAGCAGTTCTTC	CASSVGPRAEQFF	TRBV9	TRBJ2-1	.	.
TGTGCCTGGAGTTGGGAGGCGTACAATGAGCAGTTCTTC	CAWSWEAYNEQFF	TRBV30	TRBJ2-1	.	few
TGTGCCAGCAGCGTACATGCGCGGACCACTGAAGCTTTCTTT	CASSVHARTTEAFF	TRBV9	TRBJ1-1	.	.
TGTGCCACCAGCAGAGGGCTAGCCCTCGAGCAGTACTTC	CATSRGLALEQYF	TRBV15	TRBJ2-7	.	.
TGTGCCAGCAGCGCGCGGGACACCTACAATGAGCAGTTCTTC	CASSARDTYNEQFF	TRBV9	TRBJ2-1	.	.
TGCGCCAGCAGCGGAGCAGGGGGCACTAGCACAGATACGCAGTATTTT	CASSGAGGTSTDTQYF	TRBV5-1	TRBJ2-3	TRBD1	.
TGTGCCACCAGCTTTGCGAGGGGTAATTCACCCCTCCACTTT	CATSFARGNSPLHF	TRBV15	TRBJ1-6	.	.
TGTGCCAGCAGCCCGACCTCCTACAATGAGCAGTTCTTC	CASSPTSYNEQFF	TRBV7-2	TRBJ2-1	.	.
TGTGCCAGCATCAGGGGCCCCCAAGAGACCCAGTACTTC	CASIRGPQETQYF	TRBV7-2	TRBJ2-5	.	.
TGTGCCAGCCGACCCCGGGAGTCTAATGAAAAACTGTTTTTT	CASRPRESNEKLFF	TRBV2	TRBJ1-4	.	.
TGCAGCGTCCAGGGACTAGCGGGGTACGAGCAGTACTTC	CSVQGLAGYEQYF	TRBV29-1	TRBJ2-7	TRBD2	.
TGCAGCGTTGAGTCTAGCACAGATACGCAGTATTTT	CSVESSTDTQYF	TRBV29-1	TRBJ2-3	.	few
TGTGCCAGCAGGGCGGTGCAGTCCAGCATTCAGTACTTC	CASRAVQSSIQYF	TRBV6-6	TRBJ2-4	.	few
TGTGCCTGGAGAATCGGGACTATAGACAATGAGCAGTTCTTC	CAWRIGTIDNEQFF	TRBV30	TRBJ2-1	TRBD2	.
TGCAGCGGGACTAGCGGGAGGGCCGGGGACACAGATACGCAGTATTTT	CSGTSGRAGDTDTQYF	TRBV29-1	TRBJ2-3	TRBD2	.
TGTGCCTGGAGTGGTACGGTGGAGACCCAGTACTTC	CAWSGTVETQYF	TRBV30	TRBJ2-5	.	few
TGTGCTAGTGGGCTCAATGAGCAGTTCTTC	CASGLNEQFF	TRBV12-5	TRBJ2-1	.	.
TGTGCCAGCAGCTTAGCGCGGGGTGAGCAGTTCTTC	CASSLARGEQFF	TRBV7-9	TRBJ2-1	.	few
TGTGCCTGGAGTCATGGCACAGACTACAATGAGCAGTTCTTC	CAWSHGTDYNEQFF	TRBV30	TRBJ2-1	.	.
TGTGCCAGCAGTGCCTCCTACGAGCAGTACTTC	CASSASYEQYF	TRBV25-1	TRBJ2-7	.	.
TGTGCCAGCAGCCATATTGGTGCAACCCCGAGGCGGGGAAAACTGTTTTTT	CASSHIGATPRRGKLFF	TRBV16	TRBJ1-4	.	once
TGTGCCTGGGAACAGGGGGATTATGGCTACACCTTC	CAWEQGDYGYTF	TRBV30	TRBJ1-2	TRBD1	.
TGCAGCGTTGCTCACAGTCCGGACACTGAAGCTTTCTTT	CSVAHSPDTEAFF	TRBV29-1	TRBJ1-1	.	.
TGTGCCACGTCAACAGGGTGGACCCAGTACTTC	CATSTGWTQYF	TRBV2	TRBJ2-5	.	once
TGTGCCAGCAGCAACCAAATGGGTAGCGGCAATGAGCAGTTCTTC	CASSNQMGSGNEQFF	TRBV7-2	TRBJ2-1	.	.
TGTGCCATCAGTGTGCGGGGGCCGCACAATGAGCAGTTCTTC	CAISVRGPHNEQFF	TRBV10-3	TRBJ2-1	.	few
TGTGCCTGGAGAGTGGGACCGAACACTGAAGCTTTCTTT	CAWRVGPNTEAFF	TRBV30	TRBJ1-1	.	few
TGTGCCAGCAGCTTAGCGCTCGGTAGGAACACAGATACGCAGTATTTT	CASSLALGRNTDTQYF	TRBV7-2	TRBJ2-3	.	.
TGTGCCATCAGGATTAACAGGGGATTGAAGGAAAAACTGTTTTTT	CAIRINRGLKEKLFF	TRBV10-3	TRBJ1-4	TRBD1	.
TGTGCCTGGAGTCGCGGAGCAGGGATGACCTATAATTCACCCCTCCACTTT	CAWSRGAGMTYNSPLHF	TRBV30	TRBJ1-6	.	once
TGCGCTAACTACGAGCAGTACTTC	CANYEQYF	TRBV5-1	TRBJ2-7	.	.
TGTGCCAGCAGCTTAAGGGGTAGGGGAGAGACCCAGTACTTC	CASSLRGRGETQYF	TRBV7-2	TRBJ2-5	.	.
TGTGCCAGCAGCAACCAGCGGGACCGCTACGAGCAGTACTTC	CASSNQRDRYEQYF	TRBV13	TRBJ2-7	TRBD2	.
TGTGCCAGCAGCCTTAACAGGGTTGGTGAGCAGTTCTTC	CASSLNRVGEQFF	TRBV14	TRBJ2-1	.	.
TGTGCCAGCAGCCCGGGCCTTGTTAGCACAGATACGCAGTATTTT	CASSPGLVSTDTQYF	TRBV7-6	TRBJ2-3	.	.